Listed below are T cell receptor beta chains from one sample, sequenced in a study of cytomegalovirus exposure and HLA in healthy donors. This table comes from immunoSEQ multiplex PCR, and its TCRdb copy is limited to in-frame clones, with some not included. The sample carries approximately 220,000 clones, over 80% recorded once. Sequencing used PBMCs. All receptors come from a woman aged 25 to 39 in good health and CMV-seropositive. Each CDR3 is given without its conserved first and last residue.

J gene	CDR3 length	V gene	CDR3 protein
TRBJ1-3	12	TRBV6-1	ASRLLSSGNTIY
TRBJ2-7	11	TRBV11-3	ASSLNSLHEQY
TRBJ2-1	12	TRBV25-1	ASTQGSPYNEQF
TRBJ2-2	12	TRBV29-1	SVGTTGNTGELF
TRBJ2-4	11	TRBV29-1	SVADRAKNIQY
TRBJ1-4	11	TRBV27	ASRGRVNEKLF
TRBJ2-2	11	TRBV10-1	ASNNGNTGELF
TRBJ1-1	10	TRBV10-3	AITGGNTEAF
TRBJ2-3	10	TRBV30	AWTPQPDTQY
TRBJ1-1	13	TRBV13	ASSLDRQVNTEAF
TRBJ1-2	13	TRBV19	ASKVQNGGNYGYT
TRBJ2-4	11	TRBV12-5	ASGSGVGLAAY
TRBJ1-2	10	TRBV30	AWSVTYYGYT
TRBJ2-2	12	TRBV28	ASTTGLASGELF
TRBJ2-7	12	TRBV7-3	ASSPRGSSREQY
TRBJ1-2	11	TRBV12-5	ASGGPQNYGYT
TRBJ1-2	11	TRBV5-4	ASSPGWVSGYT
TRBJ2-2	12	TRBV18	ASSLQRNTGELF
TRBJ2-7	12	TRBV18	ASSPRTLTYEQY
TRBJ2-7	12	TRBV29-1	SVGGTSSSYEQY
TRBJ2-7	8	TRBV28	ASSFSEQY
TRBJ1-5	12	TRBV6-5	ASSPQGGSQPQH
TRBJ2-1	15	TRBV2	ASSFYRGFHGGDEQF
TRBJ1-3	11	TRBV6-5	ASSRTGGNTIY
TRBJ1-2	11	TRBV30	AWSVQGASGYT
TRBJ2-7	12	TRBV5-1	ASSFRDTTYEQY
TRBJ1-5	13	TRBV7-6	ASSLGTATNQPQH
TRBJ2-7	13	TRBV27	ASSGSGRYYYEQY
TRBJ2-7	10	TRBV28	ASSLGAYEQY
TRBJ1-4	13	TRBV5-1	ASSFGRALNEKLF
TRBJ2-2	12	TRBV30	AWSTLASTGELF
TRBJ1-2	13	TRBV11-2	ASSLEQGAVYGYT
TRBJ1-1	11	TRBV7-6	ASSQLDRDEAF